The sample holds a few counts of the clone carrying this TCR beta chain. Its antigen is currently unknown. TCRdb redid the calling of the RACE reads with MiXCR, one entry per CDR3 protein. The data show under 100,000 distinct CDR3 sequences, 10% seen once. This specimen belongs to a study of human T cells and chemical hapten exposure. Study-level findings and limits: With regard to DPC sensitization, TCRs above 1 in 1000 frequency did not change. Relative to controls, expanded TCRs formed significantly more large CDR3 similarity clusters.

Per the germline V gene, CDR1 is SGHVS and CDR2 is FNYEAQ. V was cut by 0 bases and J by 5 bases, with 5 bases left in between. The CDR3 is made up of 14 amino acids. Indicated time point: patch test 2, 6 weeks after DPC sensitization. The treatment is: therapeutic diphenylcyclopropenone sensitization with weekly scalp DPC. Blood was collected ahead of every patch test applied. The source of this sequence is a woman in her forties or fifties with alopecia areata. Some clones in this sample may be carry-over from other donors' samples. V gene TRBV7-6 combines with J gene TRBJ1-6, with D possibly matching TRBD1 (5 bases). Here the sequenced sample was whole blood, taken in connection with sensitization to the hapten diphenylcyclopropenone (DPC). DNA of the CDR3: TGTGCCAGCAGCTTAGCACAGGATAATTCACCCCTCCACTTT. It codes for CASSLAQDNSPLHF.